This TCR beta chain is from a study of control samples from healthy donors and cancer patients. The table came from immunoSEQ multiplex PCR; TCRdb's copy has only in-frame clones and leaves some out. The repertoire holds over 25,000 clones, with around nine tenths as singletons. Trimming removed 6 bases at V and 0 bases at J, with 11 bases between. The CDR3 loop spans 14 amino acids. Germline V gives CDR1 GTSNPN, CDR2 SVGIG (reference sequence). V is TRBV30 and J is TRBJ1-4; D is unclear. This sequence was found in a woman in her forties with lung cancer. The sequenced material came from PBMCs. The CDR3 nucleotides are TGTGCCTGCGCCGTGCGTGCAACTAATGAAAAACTGTTTTTT. It specifies CACAVRATNEKLFF. Full variable domain (remainder filled in from reference TRBV30 and TRBJ1-4): SQTIHQWPATLVQPVGSPLSLECTVEGTSNPNLYWYRQAAGRGLQLLFYSVGIGQISSEVPQNLSASRPQDRQFILSSKKLLLSDSGFYLCACAVRATNEKLFFGSGTQLSVL.